This TCR beta chain is from a study of cytomegalovirus exposure and HLA in healthy donors. About the research overall: In terms of ancestry, the Caucasian-associated cluster contained around 79% of the roughly 400 genotyped donors. Overall study findings and caveats: An analysis done earlier found most TCR beta V segments productive about 90% or about 30% of the time.

Amplification used 60 Vbeta primers and 13 Jbeta primers. Assay used: immunoSEQ multiplex PCR; TCRdb lists only in-frame clones, some missing. The sample has 200,000 or so clones, approximately 84% seen once. The CDR3 extends over 14 amino acids. In germline, CDR1 is SNHLY, CDR2 FYNNEI. J lost 2 bases, V lost 7 bases, and 3 bases had no gene match. This clone showed up just once. What it binds is unknown. Sequenced: PBMCs. The chain employs TRBV2 and TRBJ2-5; 11 bases match TRBD2. The TCR originated in a girl less than two years old in good health and CMV-seronegative. The DNA for the CDR3 is TGTGCCAGCATGCGACTAGCGGGGCAAGAGACCCAGTACTTC. This translates into CASMRLAGQETQYF.